This T cell receptor (beta chain) comes out of a study of blood T cell repertoires in COVID-19. CDR3 length equals 13 residues. CDR1 is SEHNR and CDR2 is FQNEAQ in the germline V gene (reference sequence). V gave up 1 base and J gave up 7 bases, with 8 bases separating them. Repertoires were generated with immunoSEQ multiplex PCR, while TCRdb's copy carries only in-frame clones and drops some. The table shows about 330,000 clones, with roughly 85% occurring only once. The receptor was isolated from a woman younger than 45 who had recovered from COVID-19. The source material was PBMCs or T cells enriched from blood (not recorded which). This chain connects TRBV7-9 to TRBJ2-1; D unresolved. The DNA for the CDR3 is TGTGCCAGCAGCTTAGATTTACTAAATGAGCAGTTCTTC. It yields the protein CASSLDLLNEQFF. The entire variable domain, with the rest obtained from reference TRBV7-9 and TRBJ2-1, is as follows: DTGVSQNPRHKITKRGQNVTFRCDPISEHNRLYWYRQTLGQGPEFLTYFQNEAQLEKSRLLSDRFSAERPKGSFSTLEIQRTEQGDSAMYLCASSLDLLNEQFFGPGTRLTVL.